Presented here are 18 T cell receptor beta chains from one specimen sequenced in a study of human T cells and chemical hapten exposure. Specified time point: pre-sensitization, week 0. Treatment meaning: therapeutic diphenylcyclopropenone sensitization with weekly scalp DPC. In TCRdb, the RACE reads were re-called with MiXCR into one record per CDR3 protein. The data hold 300,000 to 450,000 distinct CDR3 sequences, with roughly 5.3% observed a single time. The sequencing here drew on whole blood, taken in connection with sensitization to the hapten diphenylcyclopropenone (DPC). Receptors were obtained from a woman in her fifties or sixties with alopecia areata. Some clones in this sample may be carry-over from other donors' samples.

The rearrangement joins TRBV29-1 to TRBJ1-4; D is undetermined. This CDR3 comprises 14 residues. Germline CDR1 and CDR2: SQVTM and ANQGSEA. Trimming took off 5 bases at V and 11 bases at J, with 21 bases between the two ends. CDR3 sequence reads: CSVRSEAEPGKLFF. DNA for the CDR3: TGCAGCGTTCGGTCGGAGGCAGAGCCGGGGAAACTGTTTTTT. Filled out from reference TRBV29-1 and TRBJ1-4, the complete variable domain reads SAVISQKPSRDICQRGTSLTIQCQVDSQVTMMFWYRQQPGQSLTLIATANQGSEATYESGFVIDKFPISRPNLTFSTLTVSNMSPEDSSIYLCSVRSEAEPGKLFFGSGTQLSVL.

The table lists this clonotype with many counts. The chain is built from TRBV29-1 and TRBJ2-5; 8 nucleotides align to TRBD2. The germline V gene encodes CDR1 SQVTM and CDR2 ANQGSEA. The CDR3 is made up of 15 amino acids. Trimming removed 4 bases from V and 1 base from J; junction bases left unmatched: 8. The CDR3 here is CSVGHPLAGQETQYF. CDR3 bases: TGCAGCGTTGGCCACCCGCTAGCGGGCCAAGAGACCCAGTACTTC. Combining the CDR3 with reference TRBV29-1 and TRBJ2-5 gives the whole variable domain SAVISQKPSRDICQRGTSLTIQCQVDSQVTMMFWYRQQPGQSLTLIATANQGSEATYESGFVIDKFPISRPNLTFSTLTVSNMSPEDSSIYLCSVGHPLAGQETQYFGPGTRLLVL.

This clonotype was detected a few times. V and J are TRBV7-9 and TRBJ2-4; D might be TRBD1 or TRBD2, each matching 6 bases. V gave up 7 bases and J gave up 4 bases, with 17 bases separating them. CDR3 length: 15 amino acids. CDR1 is SEHNR and CDR2 is FQNEAQ in the germline V gene (reference sequence). The CDR3: CASTPRTAGKNIQYF. DNA of the CDR3: TGTGCCAGCACTCCCCGGACAGCGGGTAAAAACATTCAGTACTTC. Drawing the rest from reference TRBV7-9 and TRBJ2-4, the complete variable domain is DTGVSQNPRHKITKRGQNVTFRCDPISEHNRLYWYRQTLGQGPEFLTYFQNEAQLEKSRLLSDRFSAERPKGSFSTLEIQRTEQGDSAMYLCASTPRTAGKNIQYFGAGTRLSVL.

A few counts support this clonotype. V is TRBV10-3 and J is TRBJ2-5; 11 nucleotides agree with TRBD2. Germline V gene sequence: CDR1 ENHRY, CDR2 SYGVKD. The trim removed 3 bases at V and 4 bases at J, leaving 10 bases unmatched. This CDR3 region has 17 residues. The DNA for the CDR3 is TGTGCCATCAGTGACCCGACTAGCGGGGATCAGGGAGAGACCCAGTACTTC. It encodes CAISDPTSGDQGETQYF.

The V call is TRBV5-4, the J call TRBJ2-3; D is ambiguous. The CDR3 extends over 15 amino acids. Trimming took 9 bases from V and 5 from J, leaving 22 bases between them. CDR1 SGHNT and CDR2 YYREEE come from the germline V gene (reference sequence). The CDR3 nucleotides are TGTGCCATCTACCACCCGGCCGGGCCCGTAGATACGCAGTATTTT. It translates to CAIYHPAGPVDTQYF.

This clonotype was detected many times. The chain links TRBV4-2 to TRBJ2-1; 11 bases agree with TRBD2. V lost 0 bases, J lost 4 bases, and 17 bases stayed unmatched. The CDR3 spans 21 residues. Germline V gives CDR1 LGHNA, CDR2 YNFKEQ. Written as DNA, the CDR3 is TGTGCCAGCAGCCAAGATTGGTCGACTAGCGGGGCCGTGAACCGATACAATGAGCAGTTCTTC. It is translated as CASSQDWSTSGAVNRYNEQFF.

This clonotype was seen repeatedly, ten times or more. The chain employs TRBV2 and TRBJ2-2; D may be TRBD1 (5 bases). V gave up 6 bases and J gave up 1 base, with 6 bases separating them. In germline, CDR1 is SNHLY, CDR2 FYNNEI. The CDR3 has 13 amino acids. DNA of the CDR3: TGTGCCAGCAGAGGGGAGAACACCGGGGAGCTGTTTTTT. Amino acid sequence: CASRGENTGELFF.

CDR3 in amino acids: CAISEGTVGNQPQHF. CDR3 nucleotide sequence: TGTGCCATCAGTGAGGGGACAGTTGGCAATCAGCCCCAGCATTTT. This chain joins TRBV10-3 and TRBJ1-5; 7 bases fit TRBD1. J was trimmed by 2 bases and V by 2 bases; bases with no gene match: 3. Germline V lookup: CDR1 ENHRY, CDR2 SYGVKD. CDR3 length: 15 amino acids.

This clonotype came up many times. The genes are TRBV12-3 or TRBV12-4 and TRBJ1-1; D may be TRBD1 (5 bases). The CDR3 consists of 12 residues. The V end was cut by 5 bases, the J end by 10 bases, with 14 bases between. This chain's CDR3 is CASSIGTLGAFF. DNA of the CDR3: TGTGCCAGCAGTATCGGGACCCTCGGAGCTTTCTTT.

This clonotype has more than one count but fewer than ten. V usage is TRBV12-3 or TRBV12-4 and J usage is TRBJ1-3; D gene unclear. CDR3 length: 15 amino acids. The V and J ends lost 1 base and 0 bases respectively, with 7 bases between them. CDR3 in DNA: TGTGCCAGCAGTTTAGACGGCGACTCTGGAAACACCATATATTTT. The encoded protein is CASSLDGDSGNTIYF.

The V gene is TRBV3-1, the J gene TRBJ2-5; 7 bases line up with TRBD1. The germline V gene encodes CDR1 LGHDT and CDR2 YNNKEL (reference sequence). The length of the CDR3 is 16 residues. V lost 4 bases, J lost 2 bases, and 10 bases stayed unmatched. The CDR3 DNA is TGTGCCAGCAGCCTCCTAAGGGGGCAGCCACAAGAGACCCAGTACTTC. This codes for CASSLLRGQPQETQYF.

This clonotype was seen only a few times. This chain joins TRBV6-1 and TRBJ2-7, with D tentatively TRBD2 (5 bases). The CDR3 runs to 15 residues. The V and J ends lost 5 bases and 4 bases respectively, with 18 bases between them. The germline CDR1 and CDR2 sequences are MNHNS and SASEGT. The CDR3 region is CASSLNGLAYYEQYF. The CDR3 nucleotides are TGTGCCAGCAGTCTTAACGGACTCGCTTATTACGAGCAGTACTTC.

The DNA for the CDR3 is TGTGCCAGCAGCTCGATAGAGAGGGAGACCCAGTACTTC. The encoded protein is CASSSIERETQYF. This chain uses TRBV7-9 with TRBJ2-5; D is uncertain. Germline CDR1 and CDR2: SEHNR and FQNEAQ (reference sequence). This CDR3 has 13 residues. Trimming left V 4 bases short and J 5 bases short, with 11 bases between.

The chain is built from TRBV6-2 or TRBV6-3 and TRBJ2-2, with a weak D call TRBD2 (6 bases). Per the germline V gene, CDR1 is MNHEY and CDR2 is SVGEGT. Between the trimmed V and J ends, which lost 7 bases and 4 bases, there was a span of 10 bases. The CDR3 is 13 amino acids. DNA for the CDR3: TGTGCCAGCATGGCGGGAAGCACCGGGGAGCTGTTTTTT. It yields the protein CASMAGSTGELFF.

This sequence joins TRBV10-2 and TRBJ2-2; D may correspond to TRBD1 or TRBD2 (5 bases each). The CDR3 contains 15 residues. Germline V gene lookup returns CDR1 WSHSY and CDR2 SAAADI. V lost 2 bases and J lost 4, with 11 bases in between. The CDR3 spells CASSEHGGSTGELFF. CDR3 nucleotides: TGCGCCAGCAGTGAGCATGGGGGAAGCACCGGGGAGCTGTTTTTT.

The chain carries TRBV4-3 and TRBJ2-5, with 7 bases matching TRBD1. This CDR3 region has 15 residues. Germline V lookup: CDR1 LGHNA, CDR2 YSLEER. V gave up 2 bases and J gave up 5 bases; unmatched junction bases: 8. CDR3 residues: CASSQQTGAGETQYF. CDR3 bases: TGCGCCAGCAGCCAACAAACAGGGGCCGGGGAGACCCAGTACTTC.

This clonotype was found many times. V usage is TRBV9 and J usage is TRBJ2-3, with D perhaps matching TRBD1 or TRBD2 (5 bases each). The CDR3 totals 17 residues. Trimming cost V 0 bases and J 3 bases, with 17 bases left between them. The V gene's germline CDR1 is SGDLS and CDR2 YYNGEE. The CDR3 here is CASSVEAARGGTDTQYF. In DNA, the CDR3 is TGTGCCAGCAGCGTAGAGGCAGCCCGGGGCGGGACAGATACGCAGTATTTT.

This clonotype appeared a few times. The V call is TRBV5-1, the J call TRBJ1-6, with D perhaps matching TRBD1 (5 bases). The germline V gene encodes CDR1 SGHRS and CDR2 YFSETQ. The germline V and J ends were trimmed by 4 bases and 7 bases, with 9 bases remaining between them. The CDR3 is 13 amino acids. The CDR3 DNA follows: TGCGCCAGCAGCGGGCGACAGAATTCACCCCTCCACTTT. Amino acids: CASSGRQNSPLHF.